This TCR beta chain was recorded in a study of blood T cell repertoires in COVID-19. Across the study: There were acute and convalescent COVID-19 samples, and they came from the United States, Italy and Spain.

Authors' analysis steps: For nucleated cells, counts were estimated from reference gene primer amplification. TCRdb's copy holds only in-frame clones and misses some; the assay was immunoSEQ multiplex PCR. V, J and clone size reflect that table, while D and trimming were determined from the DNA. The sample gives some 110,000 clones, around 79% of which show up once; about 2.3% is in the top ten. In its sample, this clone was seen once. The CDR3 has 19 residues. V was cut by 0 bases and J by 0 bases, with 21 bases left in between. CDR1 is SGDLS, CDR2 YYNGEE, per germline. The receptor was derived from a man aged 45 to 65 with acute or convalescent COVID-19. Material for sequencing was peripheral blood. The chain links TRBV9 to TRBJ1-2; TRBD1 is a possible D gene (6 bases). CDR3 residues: CASSVELYREVGSNYGYTF. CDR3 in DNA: TGTGCCAGCAGCGTAGAATTGTACAGGGAAGTGGGATCTAACTATGGCTACACCTTC.